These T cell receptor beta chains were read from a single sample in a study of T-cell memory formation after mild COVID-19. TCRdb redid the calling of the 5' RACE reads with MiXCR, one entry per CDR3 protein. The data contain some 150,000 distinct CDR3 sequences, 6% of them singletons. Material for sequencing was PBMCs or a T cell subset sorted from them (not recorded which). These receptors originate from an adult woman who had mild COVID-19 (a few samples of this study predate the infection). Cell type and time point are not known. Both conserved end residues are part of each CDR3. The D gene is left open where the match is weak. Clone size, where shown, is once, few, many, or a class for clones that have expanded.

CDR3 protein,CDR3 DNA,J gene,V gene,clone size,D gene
CASSISTDTQYF,TGCGCCAGCAGCATAAGCACAGATACGCAGTATTTT,TRBJ2-3,TRBV5-1,many,NA
CASSLAHQGFEQFF,TGTGCCAGCAGCTTAGCGCATCAGGGGTTTGAGCAGTTCTTC,TRBJ2-1,TRBV7-8,few,NA
CASSSRTGDRKLFF,TGTGCCAGCAGCTCCAGGACAGGGGATCGGAAACTGTTTTTT,TRBJ1-4,TRBV7-6,NA,TRBD1
CASSAARRRPNEKLFF,TGTGCCAGCAGTGCCGCAAGGAGGAGGCCTAATGAAAAACTGTTTTTT,TRBJ1-4,TRBV6-2/TRBV6-3,many,NA
CASSLAGGFSTDTQYF,TGTGCCAGCAGCTTGGCCGGCGGTTTTAGCACAGATACGCAGTATTTT,TRBJ2-3,TRBV5-5,few,NA
CASSQAPGLAGETQYF,TGTGCCAGCAGCCAAGCCCCCGGGTTAGCCGGGGAGACCCAGTACTTC,TRBJ2-5,TRBV4-2,few,NA
CASSSPGLAGGKETQYF,TGTGCCAGCAGCTCCCCCGGATTAGCCGGGGGGAAAGAGACCCAGTACTTC,TRBJ2-5,TRBV7-9,many,TRBD2
CASSLVGGRREQYF,TGTGCCAGCAGCTTAGTAGGGGGGAGGCGGGAGCAGTACTTC,TRBJ2-7,TRBV7-2,many,NA
CASANYLNTGELFF,TGTGCCAGCGCTAATTACTTGAACACCGGGGAGCTGTTTTTT,TRBJ2-2,TRBV3-1,few,NA
CASSQGQALSGNTIYF,TGCGCCAGCAGCCAAGGACAGGCCCTCTCTGGAAACACCATATATTTT,TRBJ1-3,TRBV4-3,few,NA
CASSFGRESSQFF,TGTGCCAGCAGCTTCGGACGGGAATCTTCACAGTTCTTC,TRBJ2-1,TRBV5-6,NA,NA
CSVAQGDTEAFF,TGCAGCGTCGCACAGGGGGACACTGAAGCTTTCTTT,TRBJ1-1,TRBV29-1,few,TRBD1
CSVERTGGFIEAFF,TGCAGCGTTGAACGGACAGGGGGCTTCATTGAAGCTTTCTTT,TRBJ1-1,TRBV29-1,few,TRBD1